Listed below are T cell receptor beta chains from one sample, sequenced in a study of Graves' ophthalmopathy and Graves' hyperthyroidism. TCRdb recomputed calls from the multiplex PCR reads with MiXCR, one row per CDR3 protein. The table shows about 550,000 distinct CDR3 sequences, with under 40% occurring only once. The sequenced sample consisted of peripheral blood or thyroid tissue (not recorded which). The receptors come from an adult man with Graves' hyperthyroidism. The CDR3 runs from the conserved cysteine through the conserved F or W. A D gene is named only where the DNA matches it firmly. The size entry is marked missing in some rows and otherwise reads once, few, many or a size class.

J gene: TRBJ2-7
clone size: NA
V gene: TRBV5-1
D gene: NA
CDR3 protein: CASRSLSDSGWQYF
CDR3 DNA: TGCGCCAGTCGATCCCTTTCAGATTCCGGGTGGCAGTACTTC

J gene: TRBJ2-7
clone size: few
V gene: TRBV29-1
D gene: TRBD1
CDR3 protein: CSVGQGVHEQYF
CDR3 DNA: TGCAGCGTTGGACAGGGCGTCCACGAGCAGTACTTC

J gene: TRBJ2-7
clone size: NA
V gene: TRBV7-2
D gene: NA
CDR3 protein: CASSFYICSARGDSGQYF
CDR3 DNA: NA

J gene: TRBJ1-5
clone size: many
V gene: TRBV9
D gene: TRBD1
CDR3 protein: CASSEGTGNQPQHF
CDR3 DNA: TGTGCCAGCAGCGAGGGGACAGGCAATCAGCCCCAGCATTTT

J gene: TRBJ1-1
clone size: NA
V gene: TRBV2
D gene: NA
CDR3 protein: CASMRGVAFF
CDR3 DNA: TGTGCCAGCATGCGGGGGGTAGCTTTCTTT

J gene: TRBJ2-7
clone size: NA
V gene: TRBV19
D gene: NA
CDR3 protein: CASSMGGGRDQYF
CDR3 DNA: TGTGCCAGTAGTATGGGGGGCGGGAGAGACCAGTACTTC

J gene: TRBJ2-6
clone size: NA
V gene: TRBV2
D gene: NA
CDR3 protein: CASNKAVSSGANVLTF
CDR3 DNA: TGTGCCAGCAACAAGGCAGTGAGTTCTGGGGCCAACGTCCTGACTTTC

J gene: TRBJ2-7
clone size: many
V gene: TRBV5-1
D gene: TRBD2
CDR3 protein: CASRRTSGNSYEQYF
CDR3 DNA: TGCGCCAGCAGAAGGACTAGCGGAAACTCCTACGAGCAGTACTTC

J gene: TRBJ1-2
clone size: NA
V gene: TRBV10-3
D gene: TRBD1
CDR3 protein: CASSSVDRGQYGYTF
CDR3 DNA: TGTGCCAGCAGTTCTGTGGACAGGGGCCAGTATGGCTACACCTTC

J gene: TRBJ1-5
clone size: NA
V gene: TRBV2
D gene: NA
CDR3 protein: CASSYGGNRPQHF
CDR3 DNA: TGTGCCAGCAGCTACGGGGGCAATCGGCCCCAGCATTTT

J gene: TRBJ2-5
clone size: NA
V gene: TRBV20-1
D gene: NA
CDR3 protein: CSARDRDQETQYF
CDR3 DNA: TGCAGTGCTAGGGACCGGGACCAAGAGACCCAGTACTTC

J gene: TRBJ2-7
clone size: many
V gene: TRBV19
D gene: TRBD1
CDR3 protein: CASTPGQDIWEQYF
CDR3 DNA: TGTGCCAGCACACCGGGACAGGACATATGGGAGCAGTACTTC

J gene: TRBJ2-2
clone size: few
V gene: TRBV10-2
D gene: TRBD1
CDR3 protein: CASRSTGGANTGELFF
CDR3 DNA: TGCGCCAGCAGGTCTACAGGGGGCGCGAACACCGGGGAGCTGTTTTTT

J gene: TRBJ1-1
clone size: few
V gene: TRBV7-9
D gene: NA
CDR3 protein: CASSQDRVRSNTEAFF
CDR3 DNA: TGTGCCAGCAGCCAAGACCGGGTCAGGTCAAACACTGAAGCTTTCTTT

J gene: TRBJ1-2
clone size: many
V gene: TRBV2
D gene: NA
CDR3 protein: CASSESDSSNYGYTF
CDR3 DNA: TGTGCCAGCAGCGAAAGTGACAGTTCTAACTATGGCTACACCTTC

J gene: TRBJ2-7
clone size: NA
V gene: TRBV7-8
D gene: TRBD2
CDR3 protein: CASSLGPSGTMFIYEQYF
CDR3 DNA: TGTGCCAGCAGCTTAGGTCCTAGCGGGACCATGTTTATCTACGAGCAGTACTTC

J gene: TRBJ2-2
clone size: NA
V gene: TRBV7-9
D gene: TRBD1
CDR3 protein: CASSLRGQGNSGELFF
CDR3 DNA: TGTGCCAGCAGCCTACGCGGACAGGGGAACTCTGGGGAGCTGTTTTTT

J gene: TRBJ2-5
clone size: NA
V gene: TRBV29-1
D gene: NA
CDR3 protein: CSVPDSSHAETQYF
CDR3 DNA: TGCAGCGTCCCCGACTCATCCCACGCGGAGACCCAGTACTTC

J gene: TRBJ1-5
clone size: many
V gene: TRBV7-9
D gene: NA
CDR3 protein: CASSILSGDENQPQHF
CDR3 DNA: TGTGCCAGCAGCATTCTCTCCGGGGACGAAAATCAGCCCCAGCATTTT

J gene: TRBJ1-1
clone size: many
V gene: TRBV10-3
D gene: TRBD1
CDR3 protein: CASSQATVRGEAFF
CDR3 DNA: TGTGCCAGCAGCCAAGCGACCGTCAGGGGGGAAGCTTTCTTT

J gene: TRBJ1-1
clone size: NA
V gene: TRBV7-2
D gene: NA
CDR3 protein: CASSFVIGANAEAFF
CDR3 DNA: TGTGCCAGCAGCTTTGTGATCGGGGCGAACGCTGAAGCTTTCTTT

J gene: TRBJ2-5
clone size: NA
V gene: TRBV20-1
D gene: TRBD1
CDR3 protein: CSARTGDQPQYF
CDR3 DNA: TGCAGTGCTAGGACAGGGGATCAGCCCCAGTACTTC

J gene: TRBJ1-2
clone size: many
V gene: TRBV4-1
D gene: NA
CDR3 protein: CASSQEGFGYGYTF
CDR3 DNA: TGCGCCAGCAGCCAAGAGGGTTTCGGCTATGGCTACACCTTC

J gene: TRBJ1-1
clone size: many
V gene: TRBV11-1
D gene: NA
CDR3 protein: CASSASGLDRTFF
CDR3 DNA: TGTGCCAGCAGCGCCTCAGGGCTAGATCGAACTTTCTTT

J gene: TRBJ2-5
clone size: many
V gene: TRBV9
D gene: TRBD1
CDR3 protein: CASSGGQGARETQYF
CDR3 DNA: TGTGCCAGCAGCGGGGGACAGGGAGCCAGAGAGACCCAGTACTTC

J gene: TRBJ1-6
clone size: NA
V gene: TRBV10-3
D gene: NA
CDR3 protein: CAISSSVLSPLHF
CDR3 DNA: TGTGCCATCAGTTCTAGTGTATTGTCACCCCTCCACTTT

J gene: TRBJ2-5
clone size: few
V gene: TRBV5-1
D gene: TRBD2
CDR3 protein: CASSPDRLAQPGETQYF
CDR3 DNA: TGCGCCAGCAGCCCCGACCGACTAGCGCAGCCCGGAGAGACCCAGTACTTC

J gene: TRBJ2-7
clone size: many
V gene: TRBV12-3/TRBV12-4
D gene: NA
CDR3 protein: CASADRLSYEQYF
CDR3 DNA: TGTGCCAGCGCCGACAGACTCTCCTACGAGCAGTACTTC

J gene: TRBJ2-7
clone size: many
V gene: TRBV6-5
D gene: TRBD2
CDR3 protein: CASSYLASGVGEQYF
CDR3 DNA: TGTGCCAGCAGTTATCTGGCTAGCGGGGTGGGCGAGCAGTACTTC

J gene: TRBJ2-2
clone size: few
V gene: TRBV12-3/TRBV12-4
D gene: TRBD1
CDR3 protein: CASGVRQGGFDTGELFF
CDR3 DNA: TGTGCCAGCGGAGTGAGACAGGGCGGTTTTGACACCGGGGAGCTGTTTTTT

J gene: TRBJ1-2
clone size: many
V gene: TRBV6-5
D gene: NA
CDR3 protein: CASRTPSGYTF
CDR3 DNA: TGTGCCAGCAGAACCCCCTCTGGCTACACCTTC

J gene: TRBJ1-1
clone size: many
V gene: TRBV6-1
D gene: NA
CDR3 protein: CASSEALRGKEAFF
CDR3 DNA: TGTGCCAGCAGTGAAGCGCTAAGAGGGAAAGAAGCTTTCTTT

J gene: TRBJ2-7
clone size: many
V gene: TRBV5-1
D gene: TRBD2
CDR3 protein: CASSLGLAGGAYEQYF
CDR3 DNA: TGCGCCAGCAGCTTGGGGCTAGCGGGGGGAGCCTACGAGCAGTACTTC

J gene: TRBJ2-5
clone size: NA
V gene: TRBV6-1
D gene: NA
CDR3 protein: CASSYVVAVSDKETQYF
CDR3 DNA: TGTGCCAGCAGTTACGTAGTAGCCGTATCAGACAAAGAGACCCAGTACTTC

J gene: TRBJ1-6
clone size: many
V gene: TRBV7-6
D gene: NA
CDR3 protein: CASGYRASSYNSPLHF
CDR3 DNA: TGTGCCAGCGGCTACAGGGCCAGCTCCTATAATTCACCCCTCCACTTT

J gene: TRBJ1-2
clone size: many
V gene: TRBV6-5
D gene: NA
CDR3 protein: CASSRFLTGTYGYTF
CDR3 DNA: TGTGCCAGCAGCCGATTTCTTACAGGGACCTATGGCTACACCTTC

J gene: TRBJ2-6
clone size: NA
V gene: TRBV29-1
D gene: TRBD2
CDR3 protein: CSPDGGSGANVLTF
CDR3 DNA: TGCAGCCCGGACGGGGGGTCTGGGGCCAACGTCCTGACTTTC

J gene: TRBJ2-7
clone size: many
V gene: TRBV5-1
D gene: NA
CDR3 protein: CASSWDSDYEQYF
CDR3 DNA: TGCGCCAGCAGCTGGGACTCAGACTACGAGCAGTACTTC

J gene: TRBJ2-5
clone size: NA
V gene: TRBV12-3/TRBV12-4
D gene: NA
CDR3 protein: CASSSVRGETQYF
CDR3 DNA: NA

J gene: TRBJ2-7
clone size: NA
V gene: TRBV11-2
D gene: TRBD1
CDR3 protein: CASSRDRDRGDYEQYF
CDR3 DNA: TGTGCCAGCAGCCGGGACCGGGACAGGGGGGACTACGAGCAGTACTTC

J gene: TRBJ1-2
clone size: NA
V gene: TRBV11-2
D gene: NA
CDR3 protein: CASSRPGDNYGYTF
CDR3 DNA: TGTGCCAGCAGCCGTCCAGGGGATAACTATGGCTACACCTTC

J gene: TRBJ2-2
clone size: many
V gene: TRBV7-8
D gene: NA
CDR3 protein: CASSQMNTGELFF
CDR3 DNA: TGTGCCAGCAGTCAAATGAACACCGGGGAGCTGTTTTTT

J gene: TRBJ1-2
clone size: NA
V gene: TRBV27
D gene: TRBD1
CDR3 protein: CASSTQTGGFGIDGYTF
CDR3 DNA: TGTGCCAGCAGTACGCAGACAGGGGGCTTTGGTATTGATGGCTACACCTTC

J gene: TRBJ2-7
clone size: once
V gene: TRBV7-9
D gene: TRBD1
CDR3 protein: CASSLRDRGLGEQYF
CDR3 DNA: TGTGCCAGCAGCCTCCGGGACAGGGGGCTGGGCGAGCAGTACTTC

J gene: TRBJ2-7
clone size: NA
V gene: TRBV7-2
D gene: NA
CDR3 protein: CASSLAPGRRVSYEQYF
CDR3 DNA: TGTGCCAGCAGCTTAGCACCGGGACGCCGAGTTTCCTACGAGCAGTACTTC

J gene: TRBJ1-1
clone size: NA
V gene: TRBV7-9
D gene: TRBD1
CDR3 protein: CASSQFPPTPGQGVRGTEAFF
CDR3 DNA: TGTGCCAGCAGCCAATTCCCCCCCACTCCGGGACAGGGGGTGAGGGGCACTGAAGCTTTCTTT

J gene: TRBJ2-5
clone size: NA
V gene: TRBV29-1
D gene: TRBD2
CDR3 protein: CSAPVGGETQYF
CDR3 DNA: TGCAGTGCACCCGTCGGGGGGGAGACCCAGTACTTC

J gene: TRBJ2-2
clone size: many
V gene: TRBV14
D gene: NA
CDR3 protein: CASSQDIDGELFF
CDR3 DNA: TGTGCCAGCAGCCAAGATATCGACGGGGAGCTGTTTTTT

J gene: TRBJ2-6
clone size: NA
V gene: TRBV12-3/TRBV12-4
D gene: TRBD1
CDR3 protein: CASSRDRVANVLTF
CDR3 DNA: TGTGCCAGCAGCCGGGACAGGGTGGCCAACGTCCTGACTTTC

J gene: TRBJ2-7
clone size: many
V gene: TRBV10-2
D gene: TRBD1
CDR3 protein: CASRPGQGPIYEQYF
CDR3 DNA: TGCGCCAGCAGGCCGGGACAGGGTCCAATTTACGAGCAGTACTTC

J gene: TRBJ2-5
clone size: many
V gene: TRBV7-8
D gene: TRBD2
CDR3 protein: CASSLGAPASGRLETQYF
CDR3 DNA: TGTGCCAGCAGCTTGGGGGCTCCGGCTAGCGGGAGATTGGAGACCCAGTACTTC

J gene: TRBJ2-7
clone size: many
V gene: TRBV6-5
D gene: NA
CDR3 protein: CASRNVYEQYF
CDR3 DNA: TGTGCCAGCAGAAACGTCTACGAGCAGTACTTC